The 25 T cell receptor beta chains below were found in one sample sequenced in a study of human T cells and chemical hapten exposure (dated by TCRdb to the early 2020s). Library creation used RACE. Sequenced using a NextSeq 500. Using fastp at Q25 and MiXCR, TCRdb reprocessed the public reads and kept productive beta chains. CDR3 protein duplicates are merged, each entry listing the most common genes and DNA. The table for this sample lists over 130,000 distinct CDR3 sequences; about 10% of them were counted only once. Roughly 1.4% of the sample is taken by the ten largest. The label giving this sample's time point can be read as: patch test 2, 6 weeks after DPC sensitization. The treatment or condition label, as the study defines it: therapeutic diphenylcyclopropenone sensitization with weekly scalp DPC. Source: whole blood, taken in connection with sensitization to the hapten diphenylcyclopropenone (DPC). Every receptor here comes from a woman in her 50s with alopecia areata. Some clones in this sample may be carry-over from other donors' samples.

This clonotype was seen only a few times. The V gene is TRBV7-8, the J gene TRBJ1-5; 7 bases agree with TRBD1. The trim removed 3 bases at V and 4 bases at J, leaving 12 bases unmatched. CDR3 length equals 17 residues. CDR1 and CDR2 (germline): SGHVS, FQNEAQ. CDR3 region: CASSFSVRQGGNQPQHF. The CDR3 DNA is TGTGCCAGCAGCTTTAGCGTAAGACAGGGAGGGAATCAGCCCCAGCATTTT. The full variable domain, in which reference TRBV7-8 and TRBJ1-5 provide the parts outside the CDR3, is GAGVSQSPRYKVAKRGQDVALRCDPISGHVSLFWYQQALGQGPEFLTYFQNEAQLDKSGLPSDRFFAERPEGSVSTLKIQRTQQEDSAVYLCASSFSVRQGGNQPQHFGDGTRLSIL.

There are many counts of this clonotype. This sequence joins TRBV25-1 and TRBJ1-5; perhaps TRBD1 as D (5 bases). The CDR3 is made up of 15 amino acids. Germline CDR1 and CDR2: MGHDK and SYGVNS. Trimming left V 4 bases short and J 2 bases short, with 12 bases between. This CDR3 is CASSAPGGGNQPQHF. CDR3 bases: TGTGCCAGCAGTGCCCCCGGGGGTGGCAATCAGCCCCAGCATTTT.

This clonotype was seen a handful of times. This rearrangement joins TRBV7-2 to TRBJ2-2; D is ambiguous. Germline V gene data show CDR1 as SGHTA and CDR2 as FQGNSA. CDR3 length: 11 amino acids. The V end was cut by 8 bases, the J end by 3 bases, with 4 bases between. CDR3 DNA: TGTGCCAGCCAATACACCGGGGAGCTGTTTTTT. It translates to CASQYTGELFF.

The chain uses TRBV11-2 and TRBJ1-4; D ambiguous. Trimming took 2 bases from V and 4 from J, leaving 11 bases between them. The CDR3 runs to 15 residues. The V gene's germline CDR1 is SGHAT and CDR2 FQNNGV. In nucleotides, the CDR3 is TGTGCCAGCAGCTTATTTGACGCGTTTAATGAAAAACTGTTTTTT. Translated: CASSLFDAFNEKLFF. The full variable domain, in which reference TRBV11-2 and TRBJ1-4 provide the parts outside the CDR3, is EAGVAQSPRYKIIEKRQSVAFWCNPISGHATLYWYQQILGQGPKLLIQFQNNGVVDDSQLPKDRFSAERLKGVDSTLKIQPAKLEDSAVYLCASSLFDAFNEKLFFGSGTQLSVL.

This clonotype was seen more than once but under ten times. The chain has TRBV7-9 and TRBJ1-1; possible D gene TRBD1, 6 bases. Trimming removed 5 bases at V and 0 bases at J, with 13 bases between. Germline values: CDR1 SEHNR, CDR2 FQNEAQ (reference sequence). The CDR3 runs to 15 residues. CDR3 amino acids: CASSVRDIMNTEAFF. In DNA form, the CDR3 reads TGTGCCAGCAGCGTCCGGGACATCATGAACACTGAAGCTTTCTTT.

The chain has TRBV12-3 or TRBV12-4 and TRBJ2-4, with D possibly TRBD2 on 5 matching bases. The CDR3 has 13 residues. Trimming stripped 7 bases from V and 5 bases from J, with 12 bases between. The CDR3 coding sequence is TGTGCCAGCACCGGAGGAGGCCAAAACATTCAGTACTTC. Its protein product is CASTGGGQNIQYF.

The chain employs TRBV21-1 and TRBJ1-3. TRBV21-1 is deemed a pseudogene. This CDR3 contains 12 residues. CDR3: CASSNRENTIYF. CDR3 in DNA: TGTGCCAGCAGCAATCGAGAAAACACCATATATTTT.

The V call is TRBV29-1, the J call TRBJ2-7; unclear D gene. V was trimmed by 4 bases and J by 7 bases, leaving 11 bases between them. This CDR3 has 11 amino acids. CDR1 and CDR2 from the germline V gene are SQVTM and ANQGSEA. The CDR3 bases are TGCAGCGTTGTGGATCCTGGGGAGCAGTACTTC. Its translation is CSVVDPGEQYF.

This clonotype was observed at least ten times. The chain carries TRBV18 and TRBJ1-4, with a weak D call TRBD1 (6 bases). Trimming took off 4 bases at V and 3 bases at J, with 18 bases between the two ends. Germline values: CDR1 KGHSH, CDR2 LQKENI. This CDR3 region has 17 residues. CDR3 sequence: CASSLSHPGQSNEKLFF. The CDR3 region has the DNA TGTGCCAGCTCACTTAGCCATCCTGGACAGTCTAATGAAAAACTGTTTTTT.

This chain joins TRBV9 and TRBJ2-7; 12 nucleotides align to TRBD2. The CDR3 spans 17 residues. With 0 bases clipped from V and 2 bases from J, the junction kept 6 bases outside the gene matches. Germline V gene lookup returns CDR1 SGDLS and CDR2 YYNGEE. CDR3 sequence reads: CASSVGEGTSGPYEQYF. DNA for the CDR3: TGTGCCAGCAGCGTAGGTGAGGGGACTAGCGGGCCCTACGAGCAGTACTTC.

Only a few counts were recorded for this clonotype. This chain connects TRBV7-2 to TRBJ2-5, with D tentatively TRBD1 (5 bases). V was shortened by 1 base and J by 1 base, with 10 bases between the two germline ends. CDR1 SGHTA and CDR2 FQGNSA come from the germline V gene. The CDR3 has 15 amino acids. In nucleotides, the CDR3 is TGTGCCAGCAGCTTAGTAGGCAGGGCCCAAGAGACCCAGTACTTC. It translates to CASSLVGRAQETQYF.

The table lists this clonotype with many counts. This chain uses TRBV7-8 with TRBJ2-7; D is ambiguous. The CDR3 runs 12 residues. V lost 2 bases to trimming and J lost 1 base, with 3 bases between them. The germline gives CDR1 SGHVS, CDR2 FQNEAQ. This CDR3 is CASSLKSYEQYF. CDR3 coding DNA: TGTGCCAGCAGCTTAAAGTCCTACGAGCAGTACTTC.

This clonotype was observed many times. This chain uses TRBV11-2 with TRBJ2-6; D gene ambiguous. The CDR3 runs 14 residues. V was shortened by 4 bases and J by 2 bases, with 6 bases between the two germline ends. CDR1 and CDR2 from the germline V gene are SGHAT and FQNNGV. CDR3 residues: CASSSLAGANVLTF. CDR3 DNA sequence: TGTGCCAGCAGCTCCCTGGCTGGGGCCAACGTCCTGACTTTC.

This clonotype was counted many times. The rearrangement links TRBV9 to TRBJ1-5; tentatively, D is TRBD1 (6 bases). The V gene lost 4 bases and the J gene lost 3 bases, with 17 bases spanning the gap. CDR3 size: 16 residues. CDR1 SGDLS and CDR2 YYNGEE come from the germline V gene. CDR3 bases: TGTGCCAGCAGCCCCAGAAAGGGGGGCCCCAATCAGCCCCAGCATTTT. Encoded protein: CASSPRKGGPNQPQHF. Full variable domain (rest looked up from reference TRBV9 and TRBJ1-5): DSGVTQTPKHLITATGQRVTLRCSPRSGDLSVYWYQQSLDQGLQFLIQYYNGEERAKGNILERFSAQQFPDLHSELNLSSLELGDSALYFCASSPRKGGPNQPQHFGDGTRLSIL.

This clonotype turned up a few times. The CDR3 nucleotides are TGCGCCAGTCGGACAGGGGATTTCTCCTACAATGAGCAGTTCTTC. Protein sequence: CASRTGDFSYNEQFF. V usage is TRBV5-1 and J usage is TRBJ2-1, with 9 bases matching TRBD1. Looked up from germline, CDR1 is SGHRS and CDR2 is YFSETQ. J lost 0 bases, V lost 8 bases, and 6 bases had no gene match. The CDR3 covers 15 residues.

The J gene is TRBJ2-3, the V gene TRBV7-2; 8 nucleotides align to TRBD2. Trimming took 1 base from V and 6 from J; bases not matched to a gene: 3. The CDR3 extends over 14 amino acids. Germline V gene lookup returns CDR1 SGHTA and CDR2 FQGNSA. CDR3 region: CASSLGTSIDTQYF. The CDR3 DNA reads TGTGCCAGCAGCTTAGGGACTAGCATTGATACGCAGTATTTT.

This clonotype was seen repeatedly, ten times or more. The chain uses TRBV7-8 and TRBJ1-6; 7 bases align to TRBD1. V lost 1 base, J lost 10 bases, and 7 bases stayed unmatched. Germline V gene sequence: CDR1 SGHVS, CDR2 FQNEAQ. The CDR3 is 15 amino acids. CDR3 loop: CASSLVHRGGSPLHF. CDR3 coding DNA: TGTGCCAGCAGCTTAGTCCACAGGGGTGGCTCACCCCTCCACTTT.

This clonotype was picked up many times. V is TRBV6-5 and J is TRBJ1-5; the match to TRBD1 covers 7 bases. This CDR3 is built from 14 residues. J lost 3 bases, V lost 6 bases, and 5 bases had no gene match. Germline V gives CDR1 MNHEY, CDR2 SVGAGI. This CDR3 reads CASRRDRDNQPQHF. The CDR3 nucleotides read TGTGCCAGCAGGCGAGACAGGGACAATCAGCCCCAGCATTTT.

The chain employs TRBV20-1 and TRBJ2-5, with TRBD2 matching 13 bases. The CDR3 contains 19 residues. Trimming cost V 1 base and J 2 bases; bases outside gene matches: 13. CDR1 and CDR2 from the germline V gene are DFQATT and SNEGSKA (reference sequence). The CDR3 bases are TGCAGTGCTAGAGCCGCCCTGGGACTAGCGGGACCTCTACAAGAGACCCAGTACTTC. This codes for CSARAALGLAGPLQETQYF.

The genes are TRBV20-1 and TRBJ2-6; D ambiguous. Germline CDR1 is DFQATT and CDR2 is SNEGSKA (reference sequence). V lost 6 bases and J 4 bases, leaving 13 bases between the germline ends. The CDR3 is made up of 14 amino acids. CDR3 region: CSAEPPWGANVLTF. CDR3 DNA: TGCAGTGCCGAGCCCCCTTGGGGGGCCAACGTCCTGACTTTC.

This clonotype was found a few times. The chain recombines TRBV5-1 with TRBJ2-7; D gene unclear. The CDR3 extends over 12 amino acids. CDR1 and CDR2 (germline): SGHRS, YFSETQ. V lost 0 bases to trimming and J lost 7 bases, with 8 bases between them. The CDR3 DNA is TGCGCCAGCAGCTTGGCCAATGGAGAGCAGTACTTC. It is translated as CASSLANGEQYF.

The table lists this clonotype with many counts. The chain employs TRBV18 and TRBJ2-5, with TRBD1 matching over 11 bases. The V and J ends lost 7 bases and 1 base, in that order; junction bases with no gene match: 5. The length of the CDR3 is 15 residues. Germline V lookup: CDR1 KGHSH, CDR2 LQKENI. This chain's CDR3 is CASFSGTGGQETQYF. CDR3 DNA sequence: TGTGCCAGCTTCTCCGGGACAGGGGGCCAAGAGACCCAGTACTTC.

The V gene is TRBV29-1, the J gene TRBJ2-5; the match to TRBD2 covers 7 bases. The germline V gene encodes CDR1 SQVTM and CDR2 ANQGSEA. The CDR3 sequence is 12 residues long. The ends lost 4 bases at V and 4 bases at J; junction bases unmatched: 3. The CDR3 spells CSVGEGVETQYF. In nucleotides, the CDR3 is TGCAGCGTTGGGGAGGGAGTAGAGACCCAGTACTTC.

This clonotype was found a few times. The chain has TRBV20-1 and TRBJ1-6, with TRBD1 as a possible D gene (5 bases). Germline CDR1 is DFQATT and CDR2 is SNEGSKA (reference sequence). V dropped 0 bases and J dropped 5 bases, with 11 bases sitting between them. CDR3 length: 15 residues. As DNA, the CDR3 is TGCAGTGCTAGAGATCGTAGAGGGGATAATTCACCCCTCCACTTT. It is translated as CSARDRRGDNSPLHF.

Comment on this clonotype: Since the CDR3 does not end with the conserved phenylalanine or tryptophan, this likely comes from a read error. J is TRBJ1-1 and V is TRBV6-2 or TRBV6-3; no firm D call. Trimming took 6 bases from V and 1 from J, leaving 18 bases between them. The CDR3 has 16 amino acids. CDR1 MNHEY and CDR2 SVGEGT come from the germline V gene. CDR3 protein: CASSEGKTKPNTEAFY. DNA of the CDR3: TGTGCCAGCAGCGAGGGAAAGACCAAGCCGAACACTGAAGCTTTCTAT.